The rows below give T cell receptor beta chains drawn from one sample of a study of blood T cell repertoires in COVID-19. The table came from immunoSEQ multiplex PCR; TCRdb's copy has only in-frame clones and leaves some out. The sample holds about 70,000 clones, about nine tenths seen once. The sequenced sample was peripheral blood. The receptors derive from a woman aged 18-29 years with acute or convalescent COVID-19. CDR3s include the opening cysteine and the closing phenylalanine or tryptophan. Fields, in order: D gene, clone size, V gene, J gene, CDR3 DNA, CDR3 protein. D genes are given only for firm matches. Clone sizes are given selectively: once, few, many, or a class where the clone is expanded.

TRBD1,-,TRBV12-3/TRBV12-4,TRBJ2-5,TGTGCCAGCAGCAAACAGGGGGTAGAGACCCAGTACTTC,CASSKQGVETQYF
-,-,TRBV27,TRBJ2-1,TGTGCCAGCAGTTTATCCCTAGCTCAACCCTCCAATGAGCAGTTCTTC,CASSLSLAQPSNEQFF
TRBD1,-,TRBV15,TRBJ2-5,TGTGCCACCCTGGACAGGGGGGCCCTTGGGGCCCAGTACTTC,CATLDRGALGAQYF
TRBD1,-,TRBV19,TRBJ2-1,TGTGCCAGTAGTATATATTTGACAGGGGCCCTCAATGAGCAGTTCTTC,CASSIYLTGALNEQFF
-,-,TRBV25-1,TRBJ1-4,TGTGCCAGCAGCGGATCAAAACAGGGAGGGAATGAAAAACTGTTTTTT,CASSGSKQGGNEKLFF
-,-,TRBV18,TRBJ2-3,TGTGCCAGCTCTAGGGGGATTACTAGCGTCGCAGATACGCAGTATTTT,CASSRGITSVADTQYF
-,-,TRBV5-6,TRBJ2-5,TGTGCCAGCAGCTCCACACCATACGAGACCCAGTACTTC,CASSSTPYETQYF
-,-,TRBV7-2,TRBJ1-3,TGTGCCAGCAGCTTAGGTCGTTCCGCAAGGGGAGGAAACACCATATATTTT,CASSLGRSARGGNTIYF
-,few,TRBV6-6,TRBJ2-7,TGTGCCAGCAGCAAGAAGACAGGTATGGTGGACGAGCAGTACTTC,CASSKKTGMVDEQYF
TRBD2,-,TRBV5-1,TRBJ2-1,TGCGCCAGCAGCTTGTTGCCGAGGCTAGCGGGGGTTACTTCCTACAATGAGCAGTTCTTC,CASSLLPRLAGVTSYNEQFF
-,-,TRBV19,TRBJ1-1,TGTGCCAGTACCTCTAGCCCTGGGACTGAAGCTTTCTTT,CASTSSPGTEAFF
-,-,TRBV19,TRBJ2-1,TGTGCCAGTAATATTGACGCGAGCGGTTACAATGAGCAGTTCTTC,CASNIDASGYNEQFF
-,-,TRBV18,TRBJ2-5,TGTGCCAGCTCACCATCAGGCCACAGCAAAGAGACCCAGTACTTC,CASSPSGHSKETQYF
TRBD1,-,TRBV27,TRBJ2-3,TGTGCCAGCAGCTACGACAGGGACAGCACAGATACGCAGTATTTT,CASSYDRDSTDTQYF
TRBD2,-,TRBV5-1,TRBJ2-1,TGCGCCAGCAGCTTGGCTACTAGCGGTCGATTACACAATGAGCAGTTCTTC,CASSLATSGRLHNEQFF
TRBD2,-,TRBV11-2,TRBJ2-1,TGTGCCACAGGGCTAGCGGATCGCAGCTCCTACAATGAGCAGTTCTTC,CATGLADRSSYNEQFF
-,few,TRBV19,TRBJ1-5,TGTGCCAGTAGACAACAGGGAGTCAATCAGCCCCAGCATTTT,CASRQQGVNQPQHF
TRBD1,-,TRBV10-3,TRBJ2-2,TGTGCCATCAGAGGACAGGGAGTCACCGGGGAGCTGTTTTTT,CAIRGQGVTGELFF
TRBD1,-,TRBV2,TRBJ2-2,TGTGCCAGCAGTGCCGACAGGGGGCACACCGGGGAGCTGTTTTTT,CASSADRGHTGELFF
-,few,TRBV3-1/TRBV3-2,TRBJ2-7,TGTGCCAGCAGCCCAGGCCTCCGGGGCGAGCAGTACTTC,CASSPGLRGEQYF
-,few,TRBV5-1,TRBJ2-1,TGCGCCAGCAGCCCGTCTTGGGGAGCCAATGAGCAGTTCTTC,CASSPSWGANEQFF
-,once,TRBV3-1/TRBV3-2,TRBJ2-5,TGTGCCAGCAGCCAAGATAGTACTCACGCGAACCAGTACTTC,CASSQDSTHANQYF
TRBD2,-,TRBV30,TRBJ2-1,TGTGCCTGGAGTGGACTAGCGGGAACTCATCGGAATGAGCAGTTCTTC,CAWSGLAGTHRNEQFF
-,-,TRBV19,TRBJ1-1,TGTGCCAGTAGTACCTGGCCCGGGGTGAAGAACACTGAAGCTTTCTTT,CASSTWPGVKNTEAFF
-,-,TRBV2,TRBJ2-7,TGTGCCAGCACAGCACAGGCGGGAAGTCGGCACTTC,CASTAQAGSRHF
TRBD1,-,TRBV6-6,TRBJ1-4,TGTGCCAGCAGACGACAGGGGGTAGTTGCAACTAATGAAAAACTGTTTTTT,CASRRQGVVATNEKLFF
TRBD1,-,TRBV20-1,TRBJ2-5,TGCAGTGCTAGTGGGACAGGACAAGAGACCCAGTACTTC,CSASGTGQETQYF
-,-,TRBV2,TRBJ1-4,TGTGCCAGCAGTGAGTCCAGGGGTGATGAAAAACTGTTTTTT,CASSESRGDEKLFF
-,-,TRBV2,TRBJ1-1,TGTGCCAGCAGTCTAATAGGGGGAACTGAAGCTTTCTTT,CASSLIGGTEAFF
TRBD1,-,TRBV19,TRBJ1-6,TGTGCCAGTAGCCGGGACAGGGGGAATTCACCCCTCCACTTT,CASSRDRGNSPLHF
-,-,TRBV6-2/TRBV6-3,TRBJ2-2,TGTGCCAGCAGTTACTCCCAGAGTAGCGTGAACACCGGGGAGCTGTTTTTT,CASSYSQSSVNTGELFF
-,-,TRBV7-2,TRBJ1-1,TGTGCCAGCAGCTTAGTGGCAAGCACTGAAGCTTTCTTT,CASSLVASTEAFF
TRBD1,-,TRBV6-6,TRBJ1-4,TGTGCCAGCAGTCGGGGACAGGGAACTAATGAAAAACTGTTTTTT,CASSRGQGTNEKLFF
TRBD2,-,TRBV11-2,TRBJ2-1,TGTGCCAGCAGCTTACCGGGACTAGCGAACAATGAGCAGTTCTTC,CASSLPGLANNEQFF
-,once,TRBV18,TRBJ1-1,TGTGCCAGCTCACCACCGGGGGGGAGAGCTGAAGCTTTCTTT,CASSPPGGRAEAFF
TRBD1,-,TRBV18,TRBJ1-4,TGTGCCAGCTCACCGCAGGGGGGCCTTAATGAAAAACTGTTTTTT,CASSPQGGLNEKLFF
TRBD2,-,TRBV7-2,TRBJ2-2,TGTGCCAGCAGCTTAGAAAGTTTATATCTAGCGGGGAACACCGGGGAGCTGTTTTTT,CASSLESLYLAGNTGELFF
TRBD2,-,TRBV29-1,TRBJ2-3,TGCAGCGTTGTAGTACTAGCGGGGATCACAGATACGCAGTATTTT,CSVVVLAGITDTQYF
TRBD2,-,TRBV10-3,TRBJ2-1,TGTGCCATCATGGATACTAGCGGGAGCTCCTACAATGAGCAGTTCTTC,CAIMDTSGSSYNEQFF
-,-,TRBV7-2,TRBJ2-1,TGTGCCAGCAGCTTAGCCCATATTACCTTAGGAGGGAATGAGCAGTTCTTC,CASSLAHITLGGNEQFF
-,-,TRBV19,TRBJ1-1,TGTGCCAGTAGTAGGGGGCCCCAGACCGTGAACACTGAAGCTTTCTTT,CASSRGPQTVNTEAFF
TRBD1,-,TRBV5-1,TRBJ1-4,TGCGCCAGCAGCTTGTCAGGGGGTCATGAAAAACTGTTTTTT,CASSLSGGHEKLFF
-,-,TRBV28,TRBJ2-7,TGTGCCAGCAGTTTAAGACAGGTCGGGGAGCAGTACTTC,CASSLRQVGEQYF
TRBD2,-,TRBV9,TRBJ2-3,TGTGCCAGCAGCGTAGGACTAGCGGGAGGTTTCGGCACAGATACGCAGTATTTT,CASSVGLAGGFGTDTQYF
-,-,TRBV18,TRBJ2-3,TGTGCCAGCTCACCACGGGCGGGTTCTAGCACAGATACGCAGTATTTT,CASSPRAGSSTDTQYF
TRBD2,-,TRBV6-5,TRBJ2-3,TGTGCCAGCAGTACGCGGGGGGCGGTAGATACGCAGTATTTT,CASSTRGAVDTQYF
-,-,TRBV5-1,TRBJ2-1,TGCGCCAGCAGTCTCATGGGACCAGGGGGGATACTCGGCAATGAGCAGTTCTTC,CASSLMGPGGILGNEQFF
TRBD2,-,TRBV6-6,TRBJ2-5,TGTGCCAGCGCCAGCGCCCTAGCGGGCAAAGAGACCCAGTACTTC,CASASALAGKETQYF
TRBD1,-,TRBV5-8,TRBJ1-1,TGTGCCAGCAGCTTGGGGGGCGGGGACAGGGGAGATTTCTTT,CASSLGGGDRGDFF
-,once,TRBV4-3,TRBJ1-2,TGCGCCAGCAGCCAAGATGTTTCAGGGACTAATGGCTACACCTTC,CASSQDVSGTNGYTF
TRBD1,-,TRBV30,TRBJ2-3,TGTGCCTGGAGTGTAGGGGGAGACAGGGGAGCAGATACGCAGTATTTT,CAWSVGGDRGADTQYF
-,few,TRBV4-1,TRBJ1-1,TGCGCCAGCAGCCGAGGACAGTCCACTGAAGCTTTCTTT,CASSRGQSTEAFF
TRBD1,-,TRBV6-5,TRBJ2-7,TGTGCCAGCACCACCGTAGGGACAGGAGGTCCAGGACTGTTGTTC,CASTTVGTGGPGLLF
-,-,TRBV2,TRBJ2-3,TGTGCCACCTCTAGCGAAAGCACAGATACGCAGTATTTT,CATSSESTDTQYF